This T cell receptor beta chain was found in a study of OX40 agonist ivuxolimab in advanced cancers. Study as a whole: Having had anti-PD-1, anti-PD-L1 or anti-CTLA-4 therapy before was allowed, and 40% to 45% had some. Study findings and constraints: More expanded clones were seen, on average, in CD8+ T cells than in CD4+. Within 6 weeks, CD4+ and CD8+ blood T cells expanded clonally at 0.1 to 3.0 mg/kg.

The table came from immunoSEQ multiplex PCR; TCRdb's copy has only in-frame clones and leaves some out. The data hold over 65,000 clones, with approximately 90% observed a single time. Germline loops: CDR1 MNHNY, CDR2 SVGAGI (reference sequence). The CDR3 loop spans 13 amino acids. Trimming cost V 9 bases and J 0 bases, with 8 bases left between them. Points on this clone: Its cognate antigen is unknown.

Baseline, cycle 4 day 1, and cycle 7 day 1 were the blood sampling points. Sequencing used CD4+ or CD8+ T cells sorted from blood, obtained in a trial of the OX40 agonist ivuxolimab. The receptor's source is an adult with an advanced solid tumor such as melanoma, head and neck, liver or kidney cancer. The chain is built from TRBV6-6 and TRBJ2-2; TRBD2 is a possible D gene (5 bases). The CDR3 region is CASRGSNTGELFF. Here the CDR3 DNA reads TGTGCCAGTAGAGGGTCGAACACCGGGGAGCTGTTTTTT.